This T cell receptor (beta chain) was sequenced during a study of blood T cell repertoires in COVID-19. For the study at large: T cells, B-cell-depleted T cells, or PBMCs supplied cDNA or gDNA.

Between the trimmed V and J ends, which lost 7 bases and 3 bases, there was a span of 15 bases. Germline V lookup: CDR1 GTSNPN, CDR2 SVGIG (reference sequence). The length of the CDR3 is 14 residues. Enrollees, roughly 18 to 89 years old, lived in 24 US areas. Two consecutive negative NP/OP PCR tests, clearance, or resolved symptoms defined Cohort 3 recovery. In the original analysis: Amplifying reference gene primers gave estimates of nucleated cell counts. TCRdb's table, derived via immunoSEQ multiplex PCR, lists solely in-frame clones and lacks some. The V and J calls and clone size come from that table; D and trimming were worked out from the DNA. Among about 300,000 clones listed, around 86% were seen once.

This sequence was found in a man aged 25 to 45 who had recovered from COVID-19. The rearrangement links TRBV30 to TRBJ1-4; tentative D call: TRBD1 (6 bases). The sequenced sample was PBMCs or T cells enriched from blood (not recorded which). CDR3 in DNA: TGTGCCTTTACTAGGGGGACGGCTAATGAAAAACTGTTTTTT. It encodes CAFTRGTANEKLFF.